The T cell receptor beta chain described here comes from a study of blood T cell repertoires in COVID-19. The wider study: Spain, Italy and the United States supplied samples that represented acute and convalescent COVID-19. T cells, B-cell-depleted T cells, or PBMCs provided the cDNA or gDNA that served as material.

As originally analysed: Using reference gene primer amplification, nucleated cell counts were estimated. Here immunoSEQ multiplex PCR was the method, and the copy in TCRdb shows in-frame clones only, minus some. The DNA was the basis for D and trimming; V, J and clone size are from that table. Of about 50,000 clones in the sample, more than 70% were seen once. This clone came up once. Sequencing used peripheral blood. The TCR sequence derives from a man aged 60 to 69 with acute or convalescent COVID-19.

For the CDR3, the DNA is TGTGCCAGCAGCTTAGGGGGACAGGGCATCTACGAGCAGTACTTC. It translates to CASSLGGQGIYEQYF. V is TRBV7-3 and J is TRBJ2-7; 9 positions match TRBD1. Per the germline V gene, CDR1 is SGHTA and CDR2 is FQGTGA. The CDR3 runs 15 residues. V lost 2 bases to trimming and J lost 3 bases; unmatched junction nucleotides: 5.